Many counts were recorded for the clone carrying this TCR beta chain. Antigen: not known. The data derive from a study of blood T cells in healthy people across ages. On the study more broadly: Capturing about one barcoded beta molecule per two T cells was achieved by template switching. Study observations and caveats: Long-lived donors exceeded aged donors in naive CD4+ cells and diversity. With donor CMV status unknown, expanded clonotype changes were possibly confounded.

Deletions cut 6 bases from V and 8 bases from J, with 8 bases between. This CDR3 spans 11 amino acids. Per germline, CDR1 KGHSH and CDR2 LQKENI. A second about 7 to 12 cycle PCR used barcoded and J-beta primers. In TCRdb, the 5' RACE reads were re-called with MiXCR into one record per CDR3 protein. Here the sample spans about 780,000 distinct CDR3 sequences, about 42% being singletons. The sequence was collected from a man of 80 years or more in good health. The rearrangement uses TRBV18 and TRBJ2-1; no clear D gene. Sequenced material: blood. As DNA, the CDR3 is TGTGCCAGCTCTCCTGGGTATGAGCAGTTCTTC. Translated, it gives CASSPGYEQFF.